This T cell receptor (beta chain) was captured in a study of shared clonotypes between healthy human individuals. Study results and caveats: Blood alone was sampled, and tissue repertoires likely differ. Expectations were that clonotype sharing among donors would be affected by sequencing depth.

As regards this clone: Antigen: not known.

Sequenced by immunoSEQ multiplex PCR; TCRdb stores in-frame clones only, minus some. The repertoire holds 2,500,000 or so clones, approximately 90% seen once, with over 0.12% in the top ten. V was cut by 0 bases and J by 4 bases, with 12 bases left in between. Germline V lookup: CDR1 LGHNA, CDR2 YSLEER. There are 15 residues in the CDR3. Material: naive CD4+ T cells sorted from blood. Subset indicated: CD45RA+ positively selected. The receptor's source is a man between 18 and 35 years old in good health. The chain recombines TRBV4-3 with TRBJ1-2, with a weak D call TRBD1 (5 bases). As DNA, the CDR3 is TGCGCCAGCAGCCAAGAAAAGGGGCTTAGCTATGGCTACACCTTC. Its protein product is CASSQEKGLSYGYTF.